This TCR beta chain is drawn from a study of T-cell reconstitution after alpha-beta-depleted transplantation in children. Study findings and constraints: Fresh T-cell production supplied most of the T-cell counts and diversity seen one year after transplant. Where alpha-beta T cells came from about two months after transplant was reportedly several hundred expanded graft clones. Recipient T cells and thymic progenitors that survived gave rise to the high TCRbeta diversity observed at day 60 in some patients.

Molecular barcoding with unique molecular identifiers was used for the TCRbeta library. One entry per CDR3 protein, called by TCRdb with MiXCR from the PCR reads. The sample has 300,000 to 350,000 distinct CDR3 sequences; roughly 25% are singletons. Germline V CDR1 and CDR2: SGDLS, YYNGEE. CDR3 length: 15 residues. With 2 bases clipped from V and 4 bases from J, the junction kept 4 bases outside the gene matches. Points on this clonotype: Its specificity is unknown.

The genes are TRBV9 and TRBJ1-5; 9 bases are a match to TRBD1. This specimen consisted of PBMCs, mostly from graft donor cells, obtained 180 days after TCRalphabeta/CD19-depleted stem cell transplant. The TCR comes from a male patient younger than 18 who had a stem cell transplant for acute lymphoblastic leukemia, so the T cells may come from the graft donor. The CDR3, as DNA: TGTGCCAGCAGCGTGGGGACAGGGAAAAATCAGCCCCAGCATTTT. The encoded protein is CASSVGTGKNQPQHF.